This T cell receptor (beta chain) was captured in a study of blood T cell repertoires in COVID-19. The overall study: T cells, B-cell-depleted T cells, or PBMCs provided the cDNA or gDNA that served as material.

From germline, CDR1 is LGHNA and CDR2 YSLEER. The CDR3 spans 16 residues. V lost 0 bases and J lost 0, with 11 bases in between. Method: immunoSEQ multiplex PCR; TCRdb's copy keeps in-frame clones and lacks some. The sample carries thousands of clones, over 70% recorded once. Specimen: peripheral blood. V and J are TRBV4-3 and TRBJ1-1; D is uncertain. The source of this sequence is a man between 60 and 75 years old with acute or convalescent COVID-19. As DNA, the CDR3 is TGCGCCAGCAGCCAAGATCGCCAGGTCATGAACACTGAAGCTTTCTTT. Translation gives CASSQDRQVMNTEAFF.